This passage covers 29 T cell receptor beta chains from one sample sequenced in a study of shared clonotypes between healthy human individuals. TCRdb's table, derived via immunoSEQ multiplex PCR, lists solely in-frame clones and lacks some. The sample contains around 620,000 clones, around 96% of which appear only once. As defined, naive CD8 cells were CD45RO-negative and positively selected for CCR7, with terminally differentiated effector memory CD45RA+ cells excluded. The sample comprised naive CD8+ T cells sorted from blood. Every receptor here comes from a woman in her twenties or thirties in good health.

The chain employs TRBV5-4 and TRBJ1-4; 11 nucleotides align to TRBD1. The CDR3 sequence is 15 residues long. Germline lookup yields CDR1 SGHNT and CDR2 YYREEE (reference sequence). The V segment lost 1 base and the J segment 7 bases; nucleotides outside the gene matches: 3. CDR3 sequence (DNA): TGTGCCAGCAGCTTGCGGACAGGGGGCTTTGAAAAACTGTTTTTT. Its protein product is CASSLRTGGFEKLFF.

CDR3 in amino acids: CASSALTSDVYNEQFF. CDR3 DNA: TGTGCCAGCAGTGCCCTAACTAGCGACGTCTACAATGAGCAGTTCTTC. This chain connects TRBV28 to TRBJ2-1; 7 bases agree with TRBD2. This CDR3 is 16 amino acids long. CDR1 is MDHEN, CDR2 SYDVKM, per germline. V was pared by 5 bases and J by 3 bases, with 10 bases of the junction left unmatched.

The V call is TRBV10-1, the J call TRBJ2-3; either TRBD1 or TRBD2 may supply D (5 bases each). V was shortened by 7 bases and J by 0 bases, with 14 bases between the two germline ends. The CDR3 sequence is 15 residues long. Germline assignment: CDR1 WNHNN and CDR2 SYGVQD (reference sequence). CDR3 coding DNA: TGCGCCAGCAACGATGGGACCTTGAGCACAGATACGCAGTATTTT. Protein: CASNDGTLSTDTQYF.

This chain joins TRBV23-1 and TRBJ1-2; D remains unclear. TRBV23-1 is labeled an ORF, and its function is uncertain. Trimming cost V 6 bases and J 8 bases, with 13 bases left between them. CDR3 length: 12 amino acids. CDR3 protein: CASSPTGAGYTF. In nucleotides, the CDR3 is TGCGCCAGCAGCCCTACCGGCGCGGGCTACACCTTC.

This clone was observed once. The V call is TRBV10-3, the J call TRBJ2-7; 9 positions agree with TRBD2. Germline-derived CDR1 and CDR2 are ENHRY and SYGVKD. The CDR3 extends over 14 amino acids. J lost 6 bases, V lost 4 bases, and 7 bases had no gene match. Here the CDR3 reads CAISAREGRPEQYF. In DNA form, the CDR3 reads TGTGCCATCAGTGCGCGGGAGGGCCGTCCCGAGCAGTACTTC.

V and J are TRBV4-1 and TRBJ2-7, with a tentative D call TRBD1 (5 bases). The germline CDR1 and CDR2 sequences are MGHRA and YSYEKL. This CDR3 contains 15 residues. Trimming shortened V by 2 bases and J by 2 bases, and 13 bases separated the two germline ends. The CDR3 loop is CASSQTTDRAYEQYF. Here the CDR3 DNA reads TGCGCCAGCAGCCAAACTACCGACAGAGCCTACGAGCAGTACTTC.

The V gene is TRBV6-6, the J gene TRBJ1-1; perhaps TRBD1 as D (5 bases). The CDR3 is 12 residues long. Germline CDR1 MNHNY, CDR2 SVGAGI (reference sequence). Trimming cost V 4 bases and J 5 bases, with 8 bases left between them. The CDR3 region has the DNA TGTGCCAGCAGTTCAGGGAGGACTGAAGCTTTCTTT. This encodes CASSSGRTEAFF.

This chain links TRBV28 with TRBJ1-1, with no clear D. Per the germline V gene, CDR1 is MDHEN and CDR2 is SYDVKM. The CDR3 runs 12 residues. The germline V and J ends were trimmed by 6 bases and 1 base, with 6 bases remaining between them. CDR3 in DNA: TGTGCCAGCAGAGTCGGGAACACTGAAGCTTTCTTT. Protein product: CASRVGNTEAFF.

The chain carries TRBV5-6 and TRBJ2-7, with D hard to call. Germline loops: CDR1 SGHDT, CDR2 YYEEEE. V gave up 1 base and J gave up 0 bases, with 8 bases separating them. This CDR3 is built from 14 residues. In DNA form, the CDR3 reads TGTGCCAGCAGCTTGAGTCTACACTCCTACGAGCAGTACTTC. Residues: CASSLSLHSYEQYF.

The CDR3 reads CASSLEATTGSANEKLFF. The CDR3 DNA is TGTGCCAGCAGTTTAGAGGCCACGACAGGGTCGGCTAATGAAAAACTGTTTTTT. The chain recombines TRBV28 with TRBJ1-4, with 7 nucleotides matching TRBD1. The CDR3 sequence is 18 residues long. CDR1 and CDR2 from the germline V gene are MDHEN and SYDVKM. V shed 2 bases, J shed 3 bases, and the junction held 12 bases outside the gene matches.

This chain links TRBV11-3 with TRBJ1-5; D unclear. Trimming removed 3 bases at V and 5 bases at J, with 17 bases between. Germline V gene lookup returns CDR1 SGHNT and CDR2 YENEEA. CDR3 length: 16 amino acids. CDR3 DNA sequence: TGTGCCAGCAGCTTGATTGAACATTATTGGGATCAGCCCCAGCATTTT. Protein sequence: CASSLIEHYWDQPQHF.

The chain combines TRBV28 with TRBJ2-5, with 10 bases that match TRBD1. The last part of the DNA fits TRBJ2-7 better; the J call may be wrong. CDR1 is MDHEN and CDR2 is SYDVKM in the germline V gene. The CDR3 sequence is 15 residues long. The CDR3: CASRLARTGGNEQYF. The CDR3 bases are TGTGCCAGCAGACTAGCCCGGACAGGGGGAAACGAGCAGTACTTC.

V gene TRBV5-1 combines with J gene TRBJ2-4; tentative D call: TRBD1 (5 bases). The CDR3 is 14 residues long. Germline-derived CDR1 and CDR2 are SGHRS and YFSETQ. V lost 0 bases and J lost 8, with 12 bases in between. CDR3 DNA sequence: TGCGCCAGCAGCTTGGAATTTGGGGCTGACATTCAGTACTTC. Protein product: CASSLEFGADIQYF.

V usage is TRBV5-1 and J usage is TRBJ2-7; 10 bases line up with TRBD1. This CDR3 region has 14 residues. The germline V gene has CDR1 SGHRS and CDR2 YFSETQ. The ends lost 3 bases at V and 5 bases at J; junction bases unmatched: 5. The CDR3 DNA follows: TGCGCCAGCAGCTGGGGACAGGGGCTGAACGAGCAGTACTTC. Its translation: CASSWGQGLNEQYF.

The V call is TRBV28, the J call TRBJ2-3; D is perhaps TRBD1 (6 bases). CDR1 is MDHEN and CDR2 is SYDVKM in the germline V gene. The CDR3 totals 18 residues. The V end was cut by 4 bases, the J end by 0 bases, with 20 bases between. For the CDR3, the DNA is TGTGCCAGCAGTTCACCCATAGGGACACCCATTAGCACAGATACGCAGTATTTT. This encodes CASSSPIGTPISTDTQYF.

The gene calls are TRBV15 and TRBJ2-1; a possible D gene is TRBD1 (5 bases). V lost 0 bases and J 8 bases, leaving 11 bases between the germline ends. This CDR3 is 14 amino acids long. The germline CDR1 and CDR2 sequences are LNHNV and YYDKDF (reference sequence). The CDR3 nucleotides are TGTGCCACCAGCAGAGATGACCCCAGGGATGAGCAGTTCTTC. Its protein product is CATSRDDPRDEQFF.

V is TRBV28 and J is TRBJ1-4, with a possible D match to TRBD1 (5 bases). Germline CDR1 reads MDHEN; CDR2 reads SYDVKM. Trimming removed 5 bases at V and 6 bases at J, with 16 bases between. CDR3 length: 15 amino acids. The CDR3: CASSQGGGHHEKLFF. In nucleotides, the CDR3 is TGTGCCAGCAGTCAGGGTGGAGGGCATCATGAAAAACTGTTTTTT.

The chain carries TRBV7-3 and TRBJ2-1, with D uncertain. Trimming shortened V by 4 bases and J by 6 bases, and 19 bases separated the two germline ends. The CDR3 spans 16 residues. CDR1 is SGHTA, CDR2 FQGTGA, per germline. The CDR3 DNA reads TGTGCCAGCAGCTCCCCCTTGGACCAAACGTCCAATGAGCAGTTCTTC. This encodes CASSSPLDQTSNEQFF. The full variable domain, in which reference TRBV7-3 and TRBJ2-1 provide the parts outside the CDR3, is GAGVSQTPSNKVTEKGKYVELRCDPISGHTALYWYRQSLGQGPEFLIYFQGTGAADDSGLPNDRFFAVRPEGSVSTLKIQRTERGDSAVYLCASSSPLDQTSNEQFFGPGTRLTVL.

The chain has TRBV6-6 and TRBJ2-7; 10 nucleotides agree with TRBD2. V trimming: 6 bases; J trimming: 6 bases; junction bases outside the gene matches: 11. This CDR3 contains 15 residues. Germline assignment: CDR1 MNHNY and CDR2 SVGAGI (reference sequence). The CDR3 is CASRPEREGQVEQYF. CDR3 DNA: TGTGCCAGCAGACCTGAGCGGGAGGGCCAAGTCGAGCAGTACTTC.

This chain connects TRBV7-9 to TRBJ1-2; 7 bases align to TRBD1. Germline assignment: CDR1 SEHNR and CDR2 FQNEAQ (reference sequence). With 7 bases clipped from V and 8 bases from J, the junction kept 10 bases outside the gene matches. This CDR3 has 13 amino acids. The CDR3 DNA reads TGTGCCAGCAATCAGGGGGACAGCACAGGCTACACCTTC. Protein sequence: CASNQGDSTGYTF. Full variable domain (remainder filled in from reference TRBV7-9 and TRBJ1-2): DTGVSQNPRHKITKRGQNVTFRCDPISEHNRLYWYRQTLGQGPEFLTYFQNEAQLEKSRLLSDRFSAERPKGSFSTLEIQRTEQGDSAMYLCASNQGDSTGYTFGSGTRLTVV.

The rearrangement uses TRBV15 and TRBJ2-5; D might be TRBD1 (5 bases). Between the trimmed V and J ends, which lost 1 base and 5 bases, there was a span of 8 bases. The CDR3 runs 13 residues. Germline V gives CDR1 LNHNV, CDR2 YYDKDF (reference sequence). Written as DNA, the CDR3 is TGTGCCACCAGCAGAGCAGGGTTTGAGACCCAGTACTTC. Residues: CATSRAGFETQYF.

CDR3 loop: CASSDIRDSHTEAFF. CDR3 in DNA: TGTGCCAGCAGTGATATTAGGGACAGCCACACTGAAGCTTTCTTT. This chain uses TRBV25-1 with TRBJ1-1, with TRBD1 identical over 7 bases. This CDR3 spans 15 amino acids. Losses at the gene ends were 3 bases for V and 3 bases for J; bases not matched to a gene: 7. Germline loops: CDR1 MGHDK, CDR2 SYGVNS.

With regard to this clone: The same CDR3 is also encoded by other DNA sequences in this sample. The chain has TRBV4-1 and TRBJ2-7; TRBD1 matches at 8 bases. V lost 3 bases and J lost 2; bases outside the gene matches: 6. CDR1 MGHRA and CDR2 YSYEKL come from the germline V gene. The CDR3 has 15 amino acids. CDR3 in amino acids: CASSQAGQGAYEQYF. The CDR3 nucleotides read TGCGCCAGCAGCCAGGCCGGACAGGGTGCCTACGAGCAGTACTTC.

This chain joins TRBV10-2 and TRBJ1-1; the match to TRBD1 covers 9 bases. The CDR3 loop spans 14 amino acids. The ends lost 3 bases at V and 4 bases at J; junction bases unmatched: 3. Germline V gene sequence: CDR1 WSHSY, CDR2 SAAADI. The CDR3 protein is CASSDLQGATEAFF. Written as DNA, the CDR3 is TGCGCCAGCAGTGACCTACAGGGGGCCACTGAAGCTTTCTTT.

This clone was counted once. The chain carries TRBV5-4 and TRBJ2-5, with D hard to call. Near its end, the DNA agrees better with TRBJ2-7, so the J call may be wrong. Germline V lookup: CDR1 SGHNT, CDR2 YYREEE (reference sequence). The CDR3 covers 13 residues. Written as DNA, the CDR3 is TGTGCCAGCAGCGCCAATCCAACCTACGAGCAGTACTTC. It specifies CASSANPTYEQYF.

The CDR3 region has the DNA TGTGCCATCAGTGACCTGGGCAGGGTCTCTGGAAACACCATATATTTT. It encodes CAISDLGRVSGNTIYF. The chain employs TRBV10-3 and TRBJ1-3; tentative D call: TRBD1 (5 bases). The V end was cut by 3 bases, the J end by 0 bases, with 12 bases between. The CDR3 is made up of 16 amino acids. Germline V CDR1 and CDR2: ENHRY, SYGVKD.

The gene calls are TRBV5-1 and TRBJ2-2, with D perhaps matching TRBD2 (5 bases). Germline-derived CDR1 and CDR2 are SGHRS and YFSETQ. V lost 4 bases and J lost 3, with 13 bases in between. The CDR3 length is 15 residues. The CDR3 sequence: CASSDGRVDTGELFF. The CDR3 nucleotides read TGCGCCAGCAGCGACGGGCGGGTAGACACCGGGGAGCTGTTTTTT.

The V gene is TRBV7-8, the J gene TRBJ2-5, with D perhaps TRBD2 (6 bases). The CDR3 spans 14 residues. V shed 5 bases and J shed 1 base, with 11 bases lying between them. Germline V lookup: CDR1 SGHVS, CDR2 FQNEAQ. The CDR3 sequence is CASSPPGGQETQYF. The DNA of the CDR3 is TGTGCCAGCAGCCCCCCCGGGGGCCAAGAGACCCAGTACTTC.

The chain is built from TRBV19 and TRBJ2-7, with 8 bases aligning to TRBD1. CDR3 length: 14 residues. Germline-derived CDR1 and CDR2 are LNHDA and SQIVND (reference sequence). J was trimmed by 4 bases and V by 4 bases; bases with no gene match: 6. The CDR3 nucleotides read TGTGCCAGTAGTAACCGGGACAGGATTTACGAGCAGTACTTC. Its protein is CASSNRDRIYEQYF.